These 8 T cell receptor beta chains share one sample of origin, sequenced in a study of T cell responses to AZD1222 COVID-19 vaccine. Profiling relied on immunoSEQ multiplex PCR, and the TCRdb table lists in-frame clones only, not all of them. This sample has some 100,000 clones; approximately 86% occur once, and the top ten carry about 5.2%. This specimen was peripheral blood, taken on day 0 of AZD1222 vaccination. These receptors were collected from an adult in good health.

The V call is TRBV7-3, the J call TRBJ2-5; 7 bases align to TRBD2. The CDR3 has 13 amino acids. V lost 2 bases and J lost 5; bases outside the gene matches: 2. CDR1 and CDR2 from the germline V gene are SGHTA and FQGTGA. This CDR3 is CASSLWGGETQYF. The CDR3 region has the DNA TGTGCCAGCAGCTTATGGGGAGGGGAGACCCAGTACTTC.

The chain combines TRBV7-2 with TRBJ1-6; D might be TRBD1 (6 bases). With 8 bases removed from V and 6 bases from J, the gap between germline ends came to 20 bases. Germline CDR1 is SGHTA and CDR2 is FQGNSA. The CDR3 runs to 16 residues. The CDR3 nucleotides are TGTGCCAGCGCGTCCCCGGGGGGGACACTTAATTCACCCCTCCACTTT. It yields the protein CASASPGGTLNSPLHF. The variable domain in full, completed from reference TRBV7-2 and TRBJ1-6, reads GAGVSQSPSNKVTEKGKDVELRCDPISGHTALYWYRQSLGQGLEFLIYFQGNSAPDKSGLPSDRFSAERTGGSVSTLTIQRTQQEDSAVYLCASASPGGTLNSPLHFGNGTRLTVT.

The genes are TRBV19 and TRBJ2-3; D may be TRBD1 or TRBD2 (6 bases each). Germline CDR1 is LNHDA and CDR2 is SQIVND (reference sequence). The ends were cut back, 6 bases at V and 1 base at J, with 23 bases in the middle. The CDR3 loop spans 18 amino acids. The chain's CDR3 is CASRGGRVGGAGTDTQYF. The CDR3 DNA is TGTGCCAGTAGGGGAGGTCGTGTGGGGGGCGCGGGCACAGATACGCAGTATTTT.

The V gene is TRBV7-9, the J gene TRBJ1-2, with D hard to call. This CDR3 region has 13 residues. Germline CDR1 reads SEHNR; CDR2 reads FQNEAQ (reference sequence). V was shortened by 3 bases and J by 3 bases, with 8 bases between the two germline ends. In DNA, the CDR3 is TGTGCCAGCAGCTTGGGCACGGACTATGGCTACACCTTC. It is translated as CASSLGTDYGYTF.

The chain joins TRBV4-1 to TRBJ1-4, with 8 bases aligning to TRBD1. Trimming at V came to 4 bases and at J to 5 bases, leaving 15 bases not matched to a gene. Germline-derived CDR1 and CDR2 are MGHRA and YSYEKL. The CDR3 runs to 18 residues. This CDR3 reads CASSPTPLRTGTNEKLFF. CDR3 nucleotides: TGCGCCAGCAGCCCTACCCCTCTCCGGACAGGGACGAATGAAAAACTGTTTTTT.

The genes are TRBV19 and TRBJ1-6; D is unclear. V was pared by 3 bases and J by 9 bases, with 12 bases between. The CDR3 runs to 14 residues. In germline, CDR1 is LNHDA, CDR2 SQIVND (reference sequence). The CDR3: CASSMGELFSPLHF. The CDR3 DNA sequence: TGTGCCAGTAGTATGGGAGAACTCTTTTCACCCCTCCACTTT.

Worth noting for this clone: At the DNA level, this CDR3 is encoded by other sequences in the same sample as well. The chain uses TRBV10-3 and TRBJ2-3; D gene unclear. The V end was cut by 0 bases, the J end by 3 bases, with 7 bases between. CDR3 length: 14 residues. Germline values: CDR1 ENHRY, CDR2 SYGVKD. CDR3 DNA: TGTGCCATCAGTGAGTCGATAGGGACAGATACGCAGTATTTT. Residues: CAISESIGTDTQYF.

V is TRBV4-1 and J is TRBJ1-5; D not certain. V lost 1 base, J lost 1 base, and 8 bases lay in between. The CDR3 has 15 residues. Germline CDR1 is MGHRA and CDR2 is YSYEKL. CDR3 sequence (DNA): TGCGCCAGCAGCCAAGCGTGGCAGAGCAATCAGCCCCAGCATTTT. Translation gives CASSQAWQSNQPQHF.